These 15 T cell receptor beta chains were sequenced from one sample in a study of metastatic and nonmetastatic thyroid tumors. TCRdb recomputed clones from the PCR reads via MiXCR. The repertoire consists of fewer than 35,000 clones, with 9.5% to 14% occurring once and the leading ten covering around 15%. Thyroid surgery was preceded by no treatment in any patient. Sequences were obtained from blood. All receptors come from a female donor with papillary thyroid cancer or a benign thyroid nodule (not recorded which). Some clones in this sample may be carry-over from other donors' samples.

This clone has a handful of counts. The J gene is TRBJ2-5, the V gene TRBV9, with TRBD2 matching over 8 bases. J lost 7 bases, V lost 4 bases, and 9 bases had no gene match. From germline, CDR1 is SGDLS and CDR2 YYNGEE. CDR3 length: 14 amino acids. The chain's CDR3 is CASSTNDLAGTQYF. In DNA form, the CDR3 reads TGTGCCAGCAGCACCAATGACCTAGCGGGGACCCAGTACTTC.

This clone was seen repeatedly, ten times or more. This chain links TRBV6-1 with TRBJ2-1; a weak D match, TRBD2 (7 bases). The CDR3 sequence is 15 residues long. Trimming removed 3 bases at V and 5 bases at J, with 14 bases between. Germline CDR1 and CDR2: MNHNS and SASEGT. The CDR3 reads CASSEYEGGHNEQFF. As DNA, the CDR3 is TGTGCCAGCAGTGAGTACGAGGGGGGGCACAATGAGCAGTTCTTC.

This clone was recorded at least ten times. The chain carries TRBV11-2 and TRBJ2-5, with unresolved D. Germline CDR1 SGHAT, CDR2 FQNNGV. Trimming shortened V by 3 bases and J by 4 bases, and 3 bases separated the two germline ends. CDR3 length: 11 residues. The CDR3 sequence is CASSFAETQYF. CDR3 bases: TGTGCCAGCAGCTTTGCAGAGACCCAGTACTTC. Variable domain in full (rest from reference TRBV11-2 and TRBJ2-5): EAGVAQSPRYKIIEKRQSVAFWCNPISGHATLYWYQQILGQGPKLLIQFQNNGVVDDSQLPKDRFSAERLKGVDSTLKIQPAKLEDSAVYLCASSFAETQYFGPGTRLLVL.

This clone has a handful of counts. The chain joins TRBV19 to TRBJ1-1, with a tentative D call TRBD1 (6 bases). V shed 6 bases and J shed 3 bases, with 11 bases lying between them. Germline loops: CDR1 LNHDA, CDR2 SQIVND (reference sequence). CDR3 size: 13 residues. CDR3 coding DNA: TGTGCCAGTAGGCAGGGGAGGCACACTGAAGCTTTCTTT. As protein: CASRQGRHTEAFF.

In this sample, this clone turned up many times. The J gene is TRBJ1-4, the V gene TRBV9, with no clear D. V was trimmed by 9 bases and J by 7 bases, leaving 16 bases between them. Germline CDR1 and CDR2: SGDLS and YYNGEE. The CDR3 is 13 residues long. CDR3 in amino acids: CANLLEAIEKLFF. For the CDR3, the DNA is TGTGCCAACCTTCTGGAGGCGATTGAAAAACTGTTTTTT. The complete variable domain, with remaining parts taken from reference TRBV9 and TRBJ1-4, reads DSGVTQTPKHLITATGQRVTLRCSPRSGDLSVYWYQQSLDQGLQFLIQYYNGEERAKGNILERFSAQQFPDLHSELNLSSLELGDSALYFCANLLEAIEKLFFGSGTQLSVL.

Concerning this clone itself: Sequence at one end of the junction differs from germline and may be a read error. The rearrangement uses TRBV29-1 and TRBJ2-7; 7 bases align to TRBD1. The CDR3 runs 12 residues. Germline values: CDR1 SQVTM, CDR2 ANQGSEA. CDR3 loop: CTVDPGTDQQYF. The DNA of the CDR3 is TGCACCGTTGACCCGGGGACAGACCAGCAGTACTTC.

This clone occurred many times. The chain joins TRBV18 to TRBJ2-1; no firm D call. Trimming stripped 3 bases from V and 0 bases from J, with 6 bases between. The germline V gene encodes CDR1 KGHSH and CDR2 LQKENI. The CDR3 has 14 amino acids. CDR3 nucleotides: TGTGCCAGCTCACCTAGGGACTCCTACAATGAGCAGTTCTTC. It translates to CASSPRDSYNEQFF.

Ten or more counts support this clone. As DNA, the CDR3 is TGTGCCAGCCGGGACAGGTCAGAAGCTAACTATGGCTACACCTTC. This sequence encodes CASRDRSEANYGYTF. The chain has TRBV19 and TRBJ1-2; the match to TRBD1 covers 8 bases. The germline V gene encodes CDR1 LNHDA and CDR2 SQIVND (reference sequence). J lost 0 bases, V lost 9 bases, and 9 bases had no gene match. The CDR3 sequence is 15 residues long. Full variable domain (remainder filled in from reference TRBV19 and TRBJ1-2): DGGITQSPKYLFRKEGQNVTLSCEQNLNHDAMYWYRQDPGQGLRLIYYSQIVNDFQKGDIAEGYSVSREKKESFPLTVTSAQKNPTAFYLCASRDRSEANYGYTFGSGTRLTVV.

The sample holds many counts of this clone. The CDR3 spells CASSLGEANVLTF. The DNA of the CDR3 is TGTGCCAGCAGCTTAGGCGAGGCCAACGTCCTGACTTTC. The genes are TRBV11-2 and TRBJ2-6; no definite D call. Germline CDR1 SGHAT, CDR2 FQNNGV. V dropped 1 base and J dropped 6 bases, with 4 bases sitting between them. The CDR3 loop spans 13 amino acids. The full variable domain, in which reference TRBV11-2 and TRBJ2-6 provide the parts outside the CDR3, is EAGVAQSPRYKIIEKRQSVAFWCNPISGHATLYWYQQILGQGPKLLIQFQNNGVVDDSQLPKDRFSAERLKGVDSTLKIQPAKLEDSAVYLCASSLGEANVLTFGAGSRLTVL.

This clone is labeled medium-sized. The chain combines TRBV6-1 with TRBJ2-7; 9 nucleotides match TRBD1. V trimming: 5 bases; J trimming: 7 bases; junction bases outside the gene matches: 9. Germline V gene lookup returns CDR1 MNHNS and CDR2 SASEGT. This CDR3 is 14 amino acids long. The CDR3 here is CASSLGDRAGEQYF. Here the CDR3 DNA reads TGTGCCAGCAGTCTTGGGGACAGGGCGGGGGAGCAGTACTTC.

A note on this clone: The CDR3 does not close with the conserved phenylalanine or tryptophan, likely indicating a read error. This chain uses TRBV5-1 with TRBJ1-6, with D perhaps matching TRBD1 (6 bases). Per the germline V gene, CDR1 is SGHRS and CDR2 is YFSETQ. The CDR3 consists of 14 residues. Trimming cost V 4 bases and J 6 bases, with 11 bases left between them. The CDR3 protein is CASSPGQLNSPLHL. CDR3 nucleotides: TGCGCCAGCAGCCCGGGACAACTTAATTCACCCCTCCACTTG.

This clone was seen repeatedly, ten times or more. The V and J genes are TRBV6-1 and TRBJ2-2, with 9 bases lining up with TRBD1. V shed 5 bases, J shed 3 bases, and the junction held 1 base outside the gene matches. Per the germline V gene, CDR1 is MNHNS and CDR2 is SASEGT. The CDR3 sequence is 14 residues long. The CDR3 DNA is TGTGCCAGCAGTAGGGACAGGGACACCGGGGAGCTGTTTTTT. Its protein is CASSRDRDTGELFF.

This clone came up many times. The rearrangement links TRBV4-1 to TRBJ1-2; perhaps TRBD1 as D (6 bases). Germline V gives CDR1 MGHRA, CDR2 YSYEKL. Trimming cost V 1 base and J 2 bases, with 11 bases left between them. The CDR3 sequence is 15 residues long. CDR3 amino acids: CASSQVYGTNYGYTF. CDR3 bases: TGCGCCAGCAGCCAAGTTTATGGGACAAACTATGGCTACACCTTC.

The sample holds a few counts of this clone. The chain joins TRBV6-2 or TRBV6-3 to TRBJ2-6; D gene unclear. Germline values: CDR1 MNHEY, CDR2 SVGEGT. There are 17 residues in the CDR3. Trimming pared 5 bases from V and 6 bases from J, leaving 20 bases between. CDR3 in amino acids: CASSNGPSSSLANVLTF. CDR3 DNA sequence: TGTGCCAGCAGTAACGGACCGTCGAGCTCTTTGGCCAACGTCCTGACTTTC.

CDR3 DNA sequence: TGCAGTGCTACCGCCCGTAATTATTACGAGCAGTACTTC. This codes for CSATARNYYEQYF. The V gene is TRBV20-1, the J gene TRBJ2-7; the D is unclear. Germline CDR1 and CDR2: DFQATT and SNEGSKA (reference sequence). The CDR3 extends over 13 amino acids. The V end lost 4 bases, the J end lost 4 bases, and 14 bases lay between the germline ends.